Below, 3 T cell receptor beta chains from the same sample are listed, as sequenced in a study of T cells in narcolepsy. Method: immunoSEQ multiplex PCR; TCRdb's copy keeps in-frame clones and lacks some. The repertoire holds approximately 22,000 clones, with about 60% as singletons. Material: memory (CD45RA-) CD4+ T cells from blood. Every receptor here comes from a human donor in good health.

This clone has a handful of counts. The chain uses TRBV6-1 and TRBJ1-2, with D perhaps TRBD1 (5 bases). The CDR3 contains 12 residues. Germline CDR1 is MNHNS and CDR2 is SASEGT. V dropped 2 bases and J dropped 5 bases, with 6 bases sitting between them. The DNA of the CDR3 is TGTGCCAGCAGTGAACGACAGTATGGCTACACCTTC. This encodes CASSERQYGYTF.

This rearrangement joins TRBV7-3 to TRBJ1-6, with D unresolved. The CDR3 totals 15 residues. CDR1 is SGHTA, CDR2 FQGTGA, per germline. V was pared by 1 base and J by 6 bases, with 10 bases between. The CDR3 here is CASSLNGLPNSPLHF. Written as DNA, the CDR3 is TGTGCCAGCAGCTTAAATGGCCTACCTAATTCACCCCTCCACTTT.

This chain's CDR3 is CASSPRTGMRAPLHF. CDR3 in DNA: TGTGCCAGCAGCCCTCGGACAGGGATGAGGGCACCCCTCCACTTT. The rearrangement uses TRBV14 and TRBJ1-6, with TRBD1 matching 8 bases. V dropped 4 bases and J dropped 11; count of bases not matched to a gene: 10. This CDR3 is built from 15 residues. The germline V gene has CDR1 SGHDN and CDR2 FVKESK.